This T cell receptor beta chain was identified in a study of post-analysis software for immune sequencing data. This clonotype was picked up many times. Germline V gene sequence: CDR1 DFQATT, CDR2 SNEGSKA (reference sequence). The CDR3 loop spans 13 amino acids. V was clipped by 5 bases and J by 2 bases, with 13 bases between them. The library was made from cDNA and included unique molecular identifiers. Around 500,000 cDNA molecules came from approximately 1 to 10 million T cells. TCRdb reprocessed the PCR reads with MiXCR, giving one entry per CDR3 protein. The table has some 160,000 distinct CDR3 sequences, 35% to 40% seen once.

The genes are TRBV20-1 and TRBJ2-7; the D gene is possibly TRBD1 (5 bases). The receptor's source is a girl aged 10 to 17 with multiple sclerosis. The sequences come from blood, collected after autologous hematopoietic stem cell transplantation. DNA of the CDR3: TGCAGTGCTGAAAACGGACAAACCTACGAGCAGTACTTC. Protein sequence: CSAENGQTYEQYF.